This record looks at one T cell receptor beta chain sequence and its context. A read error may produce the germline difference seen at one junction end. Assay execution took place at the deep level. Profiling relied on immunoSEQ multiplex PCR, and the TCRdb table lists in-frame clones only, not all of them. The repertoire holds more than 400,000 clones, with more than 65% as singletons. Germline CDR1 and CDR2: SSHAT and FNYEAQ (reference sequence). This CDR3 has 14 residues. Donation came from healthy HIV-negative adults that had no recent acute infections or vaccinations. The study drew all its donors from Caucasian adults living in Nashville, Tennessee. These data belong to a study of shared clonotypes between healthy human individuals.

Sequencing was done on a sample of PBMCs. The chain couples TRBV7-7 to TRBJ2-2; 7 bases match TRBD1. The receptor was derived from a woman between 35 and 50 years old in good health. Some clones in this sample may be carry-over from other donors' samples. CDR3 bases: TGTGCTAGCAGCTTGGATGGGACAGCCGGGGAGCTGTTTTTT. It yields the protein CASSLDGTAGELFF. The full variable domain, in which reference TRBV7-7 and TRBJ2-2 provide the parts outside the CDR3, is GAGVSQSPRYKVTKRGQDVTLRCDPISSHATLYWYQQALGQGPEFLTYFNYEAQPDKSGLPSDRFSAERPEGSISTLTIQRTEQRDSAMYRCASSLDGTAGELFFGEGSRLTVL.